Listed here are 16 T cell receptor beta chains from one sample, sequenced in a study of OX40 agonist ivuxolimab in advanced cancers. Library prep was done by the immunoSEQ multiplex PCR assay. This immuneACCESS table, as held by TCRdb, lists in-frame sequences with V and J called but not all clones. Of the missing ones, under half trace to an unresolved V gene in checked studies; the others have no known cause. This sample lists some 80,000 clones; 75% to 90% were detected once. 2.4% of the sample comes from the top ten. This specimen was CD4+ or CD8+ T cells sorted from blood, taken in a trial of the OX40 agonist ivuxolimab. The origin of the receptors is an adult with an advanced solid tumor such as melanoma, head and neck, liver or kidney cancer.

The J gene is TRBJ2-1, the V gene TRBV7-2; TRBD2 aligns across 8 bases. The CDR3 is made up of 16 amino acids. The germline gives CDR1 SGHTA, CDR2 FQGNSA. J gave up 7 bases and V 5 bases, and 13 bases lay outside the gene matches. CDR3 coding DNA: TGTGCCAGCAGCCCGAACGGGGGGGGTAACCCTAATGAGCAGTTCTTC. Amino acids: CASSPNGGGNPNEQFF.

The chain joins TRBV5-4 to TRBJ1-2, with D perhaps TRBD1 (6 bases). Trimming took off 2 bases at V and 5 bases at J, with 7 bases between the two ends. The CDR3 runs 12 residues. Germline assignment: CDR1 SGHNT and CDR2 YYREEE (reference sequence). The CDR3 DNA reads as TGTGCCAGCAGCTTACAGGGTTATGGCTACACCTTC. It encodes CASSLQGYGYTF.

The genes are TRBV19 and TRBJ1-1; D may be TRBD1 (5 bases). This CDR3 comprises 13 residues. Trimming removed 0 bases at V and 8 bases at J, with 10 bases between. Per germline, CDR1 LNHDA and CDR2 SQIVND (reference sequence). The CDR3 is CASSIDRWGEAFF. For the CDR3, the DNA is TGTGCCAGTAGTATAGATCGGTGGGGGGAAGCTTTCTTT. Full variable domain (remainder filled in from reference TRBV19 and TRBJ1-1): DGGITQSPKYLFRKEGQNVTLSCEQNLNHDAMYWYRQDPGQGLRLIYYSQIVNDFQKGDIAEGYSVSREKKESFPLTVTSAQKNPTAFYLCASSIDRWGEAFFGQGTRLTVV.

V and J are TRBV11-2 and TRBJ1-2, with unresolved D. The CDR3 sequence is 14 residues long. Germline V lookup: CDR1 SGHAT, CDR2 FQNNGV. Between the trimmed V and J ends, which lost 5 bases and 1 base, there was a span of 11 bases. CDR3 DNA sequence: TGTGCCAGCAGCCCGGTGTGGAGTAACTATGGCTACACCTTC. Translated, it gives CASSPVWSNYGYTF.

The gene calls are TRBV6-1 and TRBJ2-7, with a possible D match to TRBD1 (5 bases). V gave up 9 bases and J gave up 3 bases, with 12 bases separating them. From germline, CDR1 is MNHNS and CDR2 SASEGT. This CDR3 region has 12 residues. CDR3 protein: CASLDRLYEQYF. The CDR3 DNA is TGTGCCAGTCTAGACAGACTCTACGAGCAGTACTTC.

The table lists this clone with a few counts. The rearrangement uses TRBV19 and TRBJ1-3, with D perhaps TRBD1 (6 bases). V was cut by 6 bases and J by 4 bases, with 13 bases left in between. Germline CDR1 reads LNHDA; CDR2 reads SQIVND (reference sequence). The CDR3 runs to 14 residues. The CDR3 DNA sequence: TGTGCCAGTAGGCATACAGGGTCAGGAAACACCATATATTTT. The encoded protein is CASRHTGSGNTIYF.

The J gene is TRBJ1-5, the V gene TRBV28, with a tentative D call TRBD1 (5 bases). The germline CDR1 and CDR2 sequences are MDHEN and SYDVKM. Between the trimmed V and J ends, which lost 4 bases and 0 bases, there was a span of 13 bases. The CDR3 contains 16 residues. The CDR3 DNA sequence: TGTGCCAGCAGTTGGGGCAGGACTAATAGCAATCAGCCCCAGCATTTT. Its translation is CASSWGRTNSNQPQHF.

The chain has TRBV7-3 and TRBJ1-1; maybe TRBD1 (5 bases). Looked up from germline, CDR1 is SGHTA and CDR2 is FQGTGA. This CDR3 has 15 amino acids. V lost 1 base and J lost 4, with 13 bases in between. CDR3 in DNA: TGTGCCAGCAGCTTAATGGGGGAGGCGGTCACTGAAGCTTTCTTT. Protein: CASSLMGEAVTEAFF. Supplemented by reference TRBV7-3 and TRBJ1-1, the full variable domain reads GAGVSQTPSNKVTEKGKYVELRCDPISGHTALYWYRQSLGQGPEFLIYFQGTGAADDSGLPNDRFFAVRPEGSVSTLKIQRTERGDSAVYLCASSLMGEAVTEAFFGQGTRLTVV.

The genes are TRBV5-4 and TRBJ2-3, with 7 bases aligning to TRBD1. J lost 2 bases, V lost 4 bases, and 1 base had no gene match. The CDR3 length is 13 residues. CDR1 SGHNT and CDR2 YYREEE come from the germline V gene (reference sequence). The CDR3 sequence: CASSDRVTDTQYF. The CDR3 DNA follows: TGTGCCAGCAGCGACAGGGTCACAGATACGCAGTATTTT.

This sequence joins TRBV2 and TRBJ2-7; tentative D call: TRBD1 (5 bases). The CDR3 spans 13 residues. V gave up 7 bases and J gave up 0 bases, with 10 bases separating them. Germline-derived CDR1 and CDR2 are SNHLY and FYNNEI. Here the CDR3 DNA reads TGTGCCAGCAAGCCGGACACCTCCTACGAGCAGTACTTC. Its translation is CASKPDTSYEQYF.

The rearrangement joins TRBV19 to TRBJ2-1; tentatively, D is TRBD1 (6 bases). This CDR3 comprises 14 residues. V lost 5 bases and J lost 0, with 8 bases in between. From germline, CDR1 is LNHDA and CDR2 SQIVND (reference sequence). The CDR3, as DNA: TGTGCCAGTAGTCAGGGGAGCTCCTACAATGAGCAGTTCTTC. This codes for CASSQGSSYNEQFF.

The chain links TRBV28 to TRBJ1-1; D uncertain. Germline V gene sequence: CDR1 MDHEN, CDR2 SYDVKM. V lost 8 bases and J lost 1, with 8 bases in between. The CDR3 runs 12 residues. This CDR3 is CASATANTEAFF. CDR3 nucleotide sequence: TGTGCCAGCGCCACAGCGAACACTGAAGCTTTCTTT.

The rearrangement uses TRBV4-1 and TRBJ1-6; the D gene is possibly TRBD1 (5 bases). Trimming stripped 1 base from V and 9 bases from J, with 16 bases between. Germline CDR1 MGHRA, CDR2 YSYEKL. This CDR3 is 16 amino acids long. The CDR3 region has the DNA TGCGCCAGCAGCCAAGGATCAGGGCGCAGGAGTTCACCCCTCCACTTT. As protein: CASSQGSGRRSSPLHF.

The chain uses TRBV2 and TRBJ2-3, with 9 bases aligning to TRBD1. From germline, CDR1 is SNHLY and CDR2 FYNNEI. There are 15 residues in the CDR3. The V gene end was trimmed by 7 bases and the J gene end by 1 base; junction bases not matched to a gene: 6. The CDR3 region has the DNA TGTGCCAGCACCCTAGACAGGGGGGGCACAGATACGCAGTATTTT. This gives the protein CASTLDRGGTDTQYF.

This clone was picked up a small number of times. Other DNA sequences within the sample encode an identical CDR3. The chain has TRBV5-6 and TRBJ1-1; 8 bases are a match to TRBD1. The length of the CDR3 is 14 residues. Per the germline V gene, CDR1 is SGHDT and CDR2 is YYEEEE. The junction had 3 bases not matched to a gene; V was cut back by 4 bases and J by 1 base. The DNA for the CDR3 is TGTGCCAGCAGCCCTGACAGGGGGAACACTGAAGCTTTCTTT. Translating gives CASSPDRGNTEAFF.

The V and J genes are TRBV7-9 and TRBJ1-3; a weak D match, TRBD1 (6 bases). V was pared by 3 bases and J by 4 bases, with 16 bases between. CDR1 SEHNR and CDR2 FQNEAQ come from the germline V gene (reference sequence). The CDR3 runs to 16 residues. The CDR3 nucleotides read TGTGCCAGCAGCTTTCCCCCGGCAGGGGTCGGAAACACCATATATTTT. Translated: CASSFPPAGVGNTIYF.